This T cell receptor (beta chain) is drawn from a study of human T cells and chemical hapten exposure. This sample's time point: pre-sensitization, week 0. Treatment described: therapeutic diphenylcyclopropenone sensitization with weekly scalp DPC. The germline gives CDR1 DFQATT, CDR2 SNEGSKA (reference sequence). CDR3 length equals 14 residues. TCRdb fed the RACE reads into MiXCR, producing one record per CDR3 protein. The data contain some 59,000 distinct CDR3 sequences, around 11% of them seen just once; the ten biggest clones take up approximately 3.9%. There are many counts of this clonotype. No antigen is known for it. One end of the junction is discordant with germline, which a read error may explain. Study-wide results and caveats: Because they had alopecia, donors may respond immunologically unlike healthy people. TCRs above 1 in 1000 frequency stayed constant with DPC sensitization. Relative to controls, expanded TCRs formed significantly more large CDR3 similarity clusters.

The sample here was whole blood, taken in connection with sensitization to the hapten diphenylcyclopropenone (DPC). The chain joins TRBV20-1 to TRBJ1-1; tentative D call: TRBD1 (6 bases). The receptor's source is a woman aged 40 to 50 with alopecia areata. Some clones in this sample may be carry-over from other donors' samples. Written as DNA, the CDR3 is TGCAGTGCTCGAGAGACAGGAGGGATCACTGAAGCTTTCTTT. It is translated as CSARETGGITEAFF.